Listed here are 19 T cell receptor beta chains from one sample, sequenced in a study of esophageal squamous cell carcinoma under preoperative chemotherapy (dated by TCRdb to between 2018 and 2020). The time point label, read with the paper, signifies: after preoperative PTX-NDP chemotherapy. The protocol used for the library was PCR. TCRdb records HiSeq X Ten as the sequencer. TCRdb trimmed the raw reads at Q25, called clones with MiXCR and kept productive beta chains. When rows share a CDR3 protein, they turn into one entry using the most common DNA and genes. In this sample the table shows roughly 30,000 distinct CDR3 sequences, around half of which occur a single time. About 23% of the sample is held by the ten biggest clonotypes. The specimen was obtained from a patient given preoperative chemotherapy. The receptor set was obtained from a human donor with esophageal squamous cell carcinoma. The donor label of this sample is uncertain.

For this clonotype: One end of the junction does not line up with germline, which may come from a read error. V and J are TRBV7-8 and TRBJ2-2; D may be TRBD1 (7 bases). The germline gives CDR1 SGHVS, CDR2 FQNEAQ. The CDR3 totals 13 residues. The CDR3 DNA is TGTGGCAGCCAGGGGGGAAGCACAGATGAGCTGTATTTT. It translates to CGSQGGSTDELYF. The entire variable domain, with the rest obtained from reference TRBV7-8 and TRBJ2-2, is as follows: GAGVSQSPRYKVAKRGQDVALRCDPISGHVSLFWYQQALGQGPEFLTYFQNEAQLDKSGLPSDRFFAERPEGSVSTLKIQRTQQEDSAVYLCGSQGGSTDELYFGEGSRLTVL.

This clonotype has ten or more counts. This may be a read error, as it is one base from a much larger clone. This rearrangement joins TRBV7-3 to TRBJ2-1; D is uncertain. CDR3 length: 13 amino acids. Germline V gene sequence: CDR1 SGHTA, CDR2 FQGTGA. CDR3 sequence reads: CASSVTHQETQFF. The CDR3, as DNA: TGTGCCAGCAGCGTAACTCATCAAGAGACCCAGTTCTTC.

Points on this clonotype: This CDR3 fails to terminate in the conserved phenylalanine or tryptophan, so it likely reflects a read error. No DNA is shown, since the ends of the CDR3 on it are uncertain; the CDR3 is the one TCRdb lists. V usage is TRBV11-3 and J usage is TRBJ2-5; no DNA check was done on the table's D call, TRBD1. CDR1 is SGHNT, CDR2 YENEEA, per germline. The CDR3 extends over 14 residues, inclusive of both ends. The CDR3 here is CARGTGLGGASQHS.

This chain joins TRBV10-1 and TRBJ2-3; D is possibly TRBD2 (5 bases). CDR3 length: 13 residues. Germline CDR1 WNHNN, CDR2 SYGVQD (reference sequence). V lost 1 base to trimming and J lost 6 bases, with 8 bases between them. DNA for the CDR3: TGCGCCAGCAGTGAGTTATCGGGGGATACGCAGTATTTT. This encodes CASSELSGDTQYF.

This clonotype is medium-sized in the sample. V and J are TRBV7-3 and TRBJ2-1; D is uncertain. The CDR3 covers 13 residues. Trimming cost V 1 base and J 5 bases, with 6 bases left between them. Germline values: CDR1 SGHTA, CDR2 FQGTGA. The CDR3 coding sequence is TGTGCCAGCAGCTTAAGGCAAGACAATGAGCAGTTCTTC. Its protein is CASSLRQDNEQFF.

On this clonotype itself: Sequence at one end of the junction differs from germline and may be a read error. This chain connects TRBV7-7 to TRBJ2-3; tentatively, D is TRBD1 or TRBD2 (6 bases each). The CDR3 is 15 residues long. Germline lookup yields CDR1 SSHAT and CDR2 FNYEAQ (reference sequence). Here the CDR3 DNA reads TGTGCTAGCAGCTCGGGGGCCGGAGCCAAAAATACGCAGTACTTT. Encoded protein: CASSSGAGAKNTQYF.

This clonotype was detected ten times or more. The chain has TRBV6-1 and TRBJ2-1, with D maybe TRBD1 (6 bases). The DNA end is more similar to TRBJ2-7, so the J call may be wrong. The CDR3 has 14 amino acids. Germline CDR1 MNHNS, CDR2 SASEGT. This CDR3 is CASRGTGLSYEQYF. The CDR3 DNA reads TGTGCCAGCCGGGGAACAGGGTTATCCTACGAGCAGTACTTC.

This chain joins TRBV7-6 and TRBJ2-5, with D perhaps matching TRBD1 (6 bases). The CDR3 consists of 14 residues. Germline V CDR1 and CDR2: SGHVS, FNYEAQ. The V and J ends lost 4 bases and 3 bases respectively, with 12 bases between them. The CDR3 region is CASSWGRDKETQYF. Here the CDR3 DNA reads TGTGCCAGCAGCTGGGGGCGTGACAAAGAGACCCAGTACTTC.

The V gene is TRBV12-3 or TRBV12-4, the J gene TRBJ2-7; 9 bases agree with TRBD1. The CDR3 runs 14 residues. Trimming took 6 bases from V and 2 from J; bases not matched to a gene: 5. CDR3 protein: CASRDTGGAYEQYF. Written as DNA, the CDR3 is TGTGCCAGCAGAGATACAGGGGGCGCCTACGAGCAGTACTTC.

In regard to this clonotype: Because it lacks the conserved phenylalanine or tryptophan at the end, this CDR3 is likely a read error. Because the CDR3's place on the DNA is in doubt, the DNA is left out and the CDR3 is given as listed by TCRdb. The chain carries TRBV11-2 and TRBJ2-5; the listed D gene, TRBD1, was not tested against the DNA. The germline gives CDR1 SGHAT, CDR2 FQNNGV. The CDR3 extends over 12 residues, inclusive of both ends. This CDR3 is CASSSGPETQFS.

The chain combines TRBV6-1 with TRBJ2-4; the D gene could be TRBD1 or TRBD2 (7 bases each). The CDR3 runs 14 residues. The V gene's germline CDR1 is MNHNS and CDR2 SASEGT. CDR3 in amino acids: CGGRGGRAKNTQYF. In DNA, the CDR3 is TGTGGCGGCAGGGGGGGGCGAGCCAAAAATACGCAGTACTTC.

The V call is TRBV19, the J call TRBJ2-1; 10 nucleotides align to TRBD2. The CDR3 totals 14 residues. With 8 bases clipped from V and 3 bases from J, the junction kept 4 bases outside the gene matches. The germline gives CDR1 LNHDA, CDR2 SQIVND (reference sequence). CDR3 DNA sequence: TGTGCCAGTGAAACTAGCGGGGACTACAATGAGCAGTTCTTC. Protein product: CASETSGDYNEQFF.

Ten or more counts support this clonotype. The chain combines TRBV7-6 with TRBJ2-1; a weak D match, TRBD2 (5 bases). Trimming took 4 bases from V and 7 from J, leaving 14 bases between them. The CDR3 extends over 14 amino acids. Germline lookup yields CDR1 SGHVS and CDR2 FNYEAQ. In DNA, the CDR3 is TGTGCCAGCAGCTCCTTACCACTAGATAATGAGCAGTTCTTC. Its protein product is CASSSLPLDNEQFF.

In its sample, this clonotype was seen once. The junction differs from germline at one of its ends, possibly a read error. The gene calls are TRBV12-3 or TRBV12-4 and TRBJ2-2; 14 bases match TRBD2. The CDR3 sequence is 18 residues long. This CDR3 reads CASSSGLAGAPSTEELFF. The CDR3 nucleotides are TGTGCCAGCAGTTCGGGACTAGCGGGGGCCCCGAGCACCGAGGAGCTGTTTTTT.

This clonotype is termed medium-sized. The CDR3 region has the DNA TGTGCCAGCAGCCCGGGGGTGGGGCAGTTCTTC. It codes for CASSPGVGQFF. The chain joins TRBV7-2 to TRBJ2-1; D might be TRBD2 (6 bases). V lost 5 bases to trimming and J lost 12 bases, with 11 bases between them. CDR1 and CDR2 (germline): SGHTA, FQGNSA. CDR3 size: 11 residues.

This clonotype is medium-sized (0.01 to 0.1%). The V call is TRBV12-3 or TRBV12-4, the J call TRBJ2-5; 14 bases are shared with TRBD2. This CDR3 is 19 amino acids long. The V segment lost 0 bases and the J segment 1 base; nucleotides outside the gene matches: 7. In DNA form, the CDR3 reads TGTGCCAGCAGTTTAGCGATGGGACTAGCGGGGGAAGTCCAAGAGACCCAGTACTTC. The encoded protein is CASSLAMGLAGEVQETQYF.

This clonotype was found many times. This sequence joins TRBV7-6 and TRBJ2-1, with D possibly called TRBD1 or TRBD2 (6 bases each). CDR1 is SGHVS and CDR2 is FNYEAQ in the germline V gene. The CDR3 covers 15 residues. V shed 1 base and J shed 2 bases, with 9 bases lying between them. This CDR3 is CASSLEGGAYNEQFF. CDR3 DNA sequence: TGTGCCAGCAGCTTAGAGGGGGGTGCCTACAATGAGCAGTTCTTC.

This chain connects TRBV7-7 to TRBJ2-1; 14 bases match TRBD2. J lost 5 bases, V lost 5 bases, and 8 bases had no gene match. The CDR3 totals 17 residues. CDR1 and CDR2 (germline): SSHAT, FNYEAQ (reference sequence). The CDR3 nucleotides read TGTGCCAGCAGCCGGGCGACTAGCGGGAGGGTCCACAATGAGCAGTTCTTC. It specifies CASSRATSGRVHNEQFF.

Remarks on this clonotype: At one boundary the junction diverges from the germline segment, which might be a read error. The chain combines TRBV7-2 with TRBJ2-5; weak D call: TRBD2 (7 bases). CDR3 length equals 16 residues. CDR1 SGHTA and CDR2 FQGNSA come from the germline V gene. The CDR3 DNA sequence: TGTGCCAGCGGGGGAGGGGGGGGTCGAGACCAAGACACCCAGTACTTC. The encoded protein is CASGGGGGRDQDTQYF.